This is a list of T cell receptor beta chains from one sample in a study of Graves' ophthalmopathy and Graves' hyperthyroidism. TCRdb itself ran the multiplex PCR reads through MiXCR, one entry per CDR3 protein. The repertoire holds just over 400,000 distinct CDR3 sequences, under 25% seen once, with around 3.1% in the top ten. The sample consisted of peripheral blood. These receptors originate from a woman aged 18-30 years with stable Graves' hyperthyroidism. The CDR3 runs from the conserved cysteine through the conserved F or W. A D gene is named only where the DNA matches it firmly. The size of a clone is reported for some rows only, either as once, few or many, or as a class for expanded clones.

j_call d_call clone_size v_call cdr3_aa cdr3_nt
TRBJ1-2 - few TRBV19 CASSIPGKGYGYTF TGTGCCAGTAGTATCCCGGGGAAAGGCTATGGCTACACCTTC
TRBJ2-7 - few TRBV6-2/TRBV6-3 CASSYSYVYEQYF TGTGCCAGCAGTTACTCGTACGTCTACGAGCAGTACTTC
TRBJ1-1 - many TRBV7-2 CASSLALRLTEAFF TGTGCCAGCAGCTTAGCGCTCAGGCTCACTGAAGCTTTCTTT
TRBJ2-7 TRBD1 many TRBV12-3/TRBV12-4 CASRGTGDAYEQYF TGTGCCAGCAGAGGGACAGGGGACGCCTACGAGCAGTACTTC
TRBJ2-7 TRBD2 - TRBV3-1 CASSQQLAGGEQYF TGTGCCAGCAGCCAGCAACTAGCGGGAGGCGAGCAGTACTTC
TRBJ2-7 - - TRBV6-5 CASSFPLGGGNSYEQYF TGTGCCAGCAGTTTCCCCTTGGGAGGGGGTAATAGCTACGAGCAGTACTTC
TRBJ2-7 - many TRBV19 CASSIFPGSHEQYF TGTGCCAGTAGTATATTCCCCGGATCTCACGAGCAGTACTTC
TRBJ1-1 - - TRBV19 CASSMQDTRAFF TGTGCCAGTAGTATGCAAGATACGAGAGCTTTCTTT
TRBJ2-2 TRBD1 few TRBV12-3/TRBV12-4 CASSSRQGYTGELFF TGTGCCAGCAGTTCGAGACAGGGATATACCGGGGAGCTGTTTTTT
TRBJ2-5 - - TRBV30 CAWSSPRVEWETQYF TGTGCCTGGAGTTCCCCGCGAGTAGAGTGGGAGACCCAGTACTTC
TRBJ2-5 - many TRBV20-1 CSARGGGGEQETQYF TGCAGTGCTAGAGGGGGGGGCGGAGAACAAGAGACCCAGTACTTC
TRBJ2-7 TRBD1 many TRBV30 CAWSLTGTGAYEQYF TGTGCCTGGAGTCTAACAGGGACAGGGGCCTACGAGCAGTACTTC
TRBJ1-2 - - TRBV10-2 CASRDLDPRSLYGYTF TGCGCCAGCAGGGACTTAGATCCACGGAGCCTCTATGGCTACACCTTC
TRBJ1-1 TRBD1 - TRBV19 CASSDPGQGASEAFF TGTGCCAGTAGTGATCCGGGACAGGGGGCTTCGGAAGCTTTCTTT
TRBJ2-5 TRBD1 many TRBV11-2 CASSTDRGPQETQYF TGTGCCAGCAGTACGGACAGGGGGCCCCAAGAGACCCAGTACTTC
TRBJ2-5 - many TRBV7-8 CASNTDFRAQETQYF TGTGCCAGCAACACGGACTTTCGGGCCCAAGAGACCCAGTACTTC
TRBJ2-7 - many TRBV20-1 CSARAVTEERRGEQYF TGCAGTGCTAGAGCCGTGACGGAAGAAAGAAGGGGGGAGCAGTACTTC